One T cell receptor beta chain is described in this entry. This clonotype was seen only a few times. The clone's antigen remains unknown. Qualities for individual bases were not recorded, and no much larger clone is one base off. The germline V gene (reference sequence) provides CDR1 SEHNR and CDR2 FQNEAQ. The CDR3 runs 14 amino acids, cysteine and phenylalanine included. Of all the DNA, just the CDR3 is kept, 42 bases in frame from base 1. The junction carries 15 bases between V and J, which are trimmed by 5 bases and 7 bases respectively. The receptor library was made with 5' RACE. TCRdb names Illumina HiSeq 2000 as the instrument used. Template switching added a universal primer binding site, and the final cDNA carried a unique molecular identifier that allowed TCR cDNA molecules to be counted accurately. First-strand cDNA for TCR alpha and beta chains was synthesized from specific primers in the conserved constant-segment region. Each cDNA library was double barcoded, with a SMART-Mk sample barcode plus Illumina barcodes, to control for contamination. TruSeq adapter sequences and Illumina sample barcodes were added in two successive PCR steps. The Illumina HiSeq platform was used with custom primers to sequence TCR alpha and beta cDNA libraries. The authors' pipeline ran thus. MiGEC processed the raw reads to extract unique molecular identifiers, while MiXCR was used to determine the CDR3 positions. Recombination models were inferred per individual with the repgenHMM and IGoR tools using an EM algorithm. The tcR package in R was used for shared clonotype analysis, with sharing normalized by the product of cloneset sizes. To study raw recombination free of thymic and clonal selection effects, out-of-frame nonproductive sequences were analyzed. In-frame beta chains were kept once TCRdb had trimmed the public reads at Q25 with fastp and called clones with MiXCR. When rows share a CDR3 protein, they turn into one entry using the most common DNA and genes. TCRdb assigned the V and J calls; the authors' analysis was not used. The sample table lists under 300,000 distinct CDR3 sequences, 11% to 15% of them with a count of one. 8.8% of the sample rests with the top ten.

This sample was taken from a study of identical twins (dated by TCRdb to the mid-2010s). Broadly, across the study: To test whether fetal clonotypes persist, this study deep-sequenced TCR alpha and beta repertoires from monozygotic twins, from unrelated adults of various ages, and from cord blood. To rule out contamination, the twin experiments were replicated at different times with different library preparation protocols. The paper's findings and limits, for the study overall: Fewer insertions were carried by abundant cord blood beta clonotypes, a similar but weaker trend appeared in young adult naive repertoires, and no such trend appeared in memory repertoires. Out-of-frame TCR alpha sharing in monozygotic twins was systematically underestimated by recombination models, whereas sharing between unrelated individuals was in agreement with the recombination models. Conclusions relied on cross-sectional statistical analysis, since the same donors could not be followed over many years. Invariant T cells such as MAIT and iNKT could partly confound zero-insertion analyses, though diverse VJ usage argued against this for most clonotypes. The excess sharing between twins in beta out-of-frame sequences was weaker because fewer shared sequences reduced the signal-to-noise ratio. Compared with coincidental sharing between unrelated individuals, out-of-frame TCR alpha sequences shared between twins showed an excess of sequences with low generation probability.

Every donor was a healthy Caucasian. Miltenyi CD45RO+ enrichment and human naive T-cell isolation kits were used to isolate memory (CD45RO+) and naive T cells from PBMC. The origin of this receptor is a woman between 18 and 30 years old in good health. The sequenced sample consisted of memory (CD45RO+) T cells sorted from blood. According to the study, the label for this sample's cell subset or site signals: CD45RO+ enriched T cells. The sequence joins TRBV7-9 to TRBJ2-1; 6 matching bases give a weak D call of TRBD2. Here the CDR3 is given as CASSPHGSGNEQFF. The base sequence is TGTGCCAGCAGCCCCCACGGGAGTGGAAATGAGCAGTTCTTC. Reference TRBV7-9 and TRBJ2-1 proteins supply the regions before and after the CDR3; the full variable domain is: DTGVSQNPRHKITKRGQNVTFRCDPISEHNRLYWYRQTLGQGPEFLTYFQNEAQLEKSRLLSDRFSAERPKGSFSTLEIQRTEQGDSAMYLCASSPHGSGNEQFFGPGTRLTVL.